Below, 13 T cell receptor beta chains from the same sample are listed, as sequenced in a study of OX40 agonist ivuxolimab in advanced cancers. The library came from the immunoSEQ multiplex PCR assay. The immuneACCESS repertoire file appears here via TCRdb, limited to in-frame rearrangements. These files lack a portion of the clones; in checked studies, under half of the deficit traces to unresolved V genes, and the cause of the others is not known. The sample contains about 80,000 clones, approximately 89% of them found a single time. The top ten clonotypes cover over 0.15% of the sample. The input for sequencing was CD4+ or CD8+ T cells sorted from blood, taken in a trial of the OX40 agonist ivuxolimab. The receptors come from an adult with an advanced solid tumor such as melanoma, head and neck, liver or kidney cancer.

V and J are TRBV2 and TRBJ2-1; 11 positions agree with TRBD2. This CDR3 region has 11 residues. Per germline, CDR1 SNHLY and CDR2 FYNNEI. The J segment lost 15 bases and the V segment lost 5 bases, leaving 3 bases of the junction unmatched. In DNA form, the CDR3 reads TGTGCCAGCAGTACTAGCGGGAGACGGTTCTTC. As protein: CASSTSGRRFF.

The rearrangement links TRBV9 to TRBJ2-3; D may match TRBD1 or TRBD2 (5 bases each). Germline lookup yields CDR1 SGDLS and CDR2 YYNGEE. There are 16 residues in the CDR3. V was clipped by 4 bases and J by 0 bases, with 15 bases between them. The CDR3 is CASSTRGSTSTDTQYF. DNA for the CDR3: TGTGCCAGCAGCACGAGGGGATCAACTAGCACAGATACGCAGTATTTT.

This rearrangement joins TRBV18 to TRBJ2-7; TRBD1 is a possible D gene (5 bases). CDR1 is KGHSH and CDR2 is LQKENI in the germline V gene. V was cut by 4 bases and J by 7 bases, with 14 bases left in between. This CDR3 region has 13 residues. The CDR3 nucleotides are TGTGCCAGCTCACAAACCAGGGTCGGGGAGCAGTACTTC. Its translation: CASSQTRVGEQYF.

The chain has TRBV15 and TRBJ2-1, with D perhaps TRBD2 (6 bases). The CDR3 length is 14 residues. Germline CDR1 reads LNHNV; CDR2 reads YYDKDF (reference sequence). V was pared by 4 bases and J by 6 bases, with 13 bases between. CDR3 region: CATSNPWGVNEQFF. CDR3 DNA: TGTGCCACCAGCAACCCTTGGGGGGTCAATGAGCAGTTCTTC.

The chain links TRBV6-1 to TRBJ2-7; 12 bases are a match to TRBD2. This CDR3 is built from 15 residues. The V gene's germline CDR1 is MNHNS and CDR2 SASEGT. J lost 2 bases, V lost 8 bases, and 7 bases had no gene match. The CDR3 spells CASQITSGGTYEQYF. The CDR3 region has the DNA TGTGCCAGCCAGATTACTAGCGGGGGGACCTACGAGCAGTACTTC.

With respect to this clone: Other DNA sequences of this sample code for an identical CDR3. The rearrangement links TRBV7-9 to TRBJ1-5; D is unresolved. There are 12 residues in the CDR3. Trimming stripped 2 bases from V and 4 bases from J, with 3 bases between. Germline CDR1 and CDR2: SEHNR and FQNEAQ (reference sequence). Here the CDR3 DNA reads TGTGCCAGCAGCTTATTGAATCAGCCCCAGCATTTT. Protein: CASSLLNQPQHF. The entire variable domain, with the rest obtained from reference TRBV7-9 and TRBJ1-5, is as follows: DTGVSQNPRHKITKRGQNVTFRCDPISEHNRLYWYRQTLGQGPEFLTYFQNEAQLEKSRLLSDRFSAERPKGSFSTLEIQRTEQGDSAMYLCASSLLNQPQHFGDGTRLSIL.

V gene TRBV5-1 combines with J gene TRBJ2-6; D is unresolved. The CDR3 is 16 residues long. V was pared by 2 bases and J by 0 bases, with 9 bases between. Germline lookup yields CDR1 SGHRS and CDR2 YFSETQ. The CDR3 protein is CASSFPGHSGANVLTF. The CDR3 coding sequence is TGCGCCAGCAGCTTCCCGGGCCACTCTGGGGCCAACGTCCTGACTTTC.

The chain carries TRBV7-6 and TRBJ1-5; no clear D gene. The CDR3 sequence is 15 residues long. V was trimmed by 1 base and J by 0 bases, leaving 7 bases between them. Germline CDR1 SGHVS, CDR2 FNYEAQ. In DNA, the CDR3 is TGTGCCAGCAGCTTAGGAGGAGGTAGCAATCAGCCCCAGCATTTT. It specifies CASSLGGGSNQPQHF.

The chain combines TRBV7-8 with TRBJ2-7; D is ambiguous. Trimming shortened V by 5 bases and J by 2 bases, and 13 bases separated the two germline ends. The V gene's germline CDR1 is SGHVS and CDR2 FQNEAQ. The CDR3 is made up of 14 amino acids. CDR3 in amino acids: CASSPFRITYEQYF. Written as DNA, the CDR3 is TGTGCCAGCAGCCCCTTCCGGATAACCTACGAGCAGTACTTC.

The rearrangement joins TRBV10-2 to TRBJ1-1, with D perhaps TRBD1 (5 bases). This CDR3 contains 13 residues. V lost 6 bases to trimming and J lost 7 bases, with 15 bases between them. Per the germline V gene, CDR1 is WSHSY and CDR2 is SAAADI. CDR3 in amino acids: CASRSAGGNEAFF. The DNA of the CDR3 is TGCGCCAGCAGATCGGCCGGGGGTAATGAAGCTTTCTTT.

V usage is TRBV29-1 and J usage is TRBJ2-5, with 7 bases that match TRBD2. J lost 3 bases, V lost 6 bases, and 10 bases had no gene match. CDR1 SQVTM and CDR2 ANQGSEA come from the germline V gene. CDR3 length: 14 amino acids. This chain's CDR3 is CSVTRPGREETQYF. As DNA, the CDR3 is TGCAGCGTCACCAGACCGGGGAGGGAAGAGACCCAGTACTTC.

Here the CDR3 reads CASSYSGLGYTF. The CDR3 DNA reads as TGTGCCAGCAGTTACTCAGGGTTAGGCTACACCTTC. The chain carries TRBV6-6 and TRBJ1-2; D unclear. Germline CDR1 reads MNHNY; CDR2 reads SVGAGI (reference sequence). Trimming cost V 0 bases and J 8 bases, with 7 bases left between them. The CDR3 covers 12 residues.

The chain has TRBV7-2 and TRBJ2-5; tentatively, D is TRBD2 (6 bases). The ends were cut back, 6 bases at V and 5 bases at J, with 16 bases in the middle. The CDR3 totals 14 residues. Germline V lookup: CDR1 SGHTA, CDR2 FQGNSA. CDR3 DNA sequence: TGTGCCAGCAGACATAGCGGTGGGGGGGAGACCCAGTACTTC. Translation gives CASRHSGGGETQYF.